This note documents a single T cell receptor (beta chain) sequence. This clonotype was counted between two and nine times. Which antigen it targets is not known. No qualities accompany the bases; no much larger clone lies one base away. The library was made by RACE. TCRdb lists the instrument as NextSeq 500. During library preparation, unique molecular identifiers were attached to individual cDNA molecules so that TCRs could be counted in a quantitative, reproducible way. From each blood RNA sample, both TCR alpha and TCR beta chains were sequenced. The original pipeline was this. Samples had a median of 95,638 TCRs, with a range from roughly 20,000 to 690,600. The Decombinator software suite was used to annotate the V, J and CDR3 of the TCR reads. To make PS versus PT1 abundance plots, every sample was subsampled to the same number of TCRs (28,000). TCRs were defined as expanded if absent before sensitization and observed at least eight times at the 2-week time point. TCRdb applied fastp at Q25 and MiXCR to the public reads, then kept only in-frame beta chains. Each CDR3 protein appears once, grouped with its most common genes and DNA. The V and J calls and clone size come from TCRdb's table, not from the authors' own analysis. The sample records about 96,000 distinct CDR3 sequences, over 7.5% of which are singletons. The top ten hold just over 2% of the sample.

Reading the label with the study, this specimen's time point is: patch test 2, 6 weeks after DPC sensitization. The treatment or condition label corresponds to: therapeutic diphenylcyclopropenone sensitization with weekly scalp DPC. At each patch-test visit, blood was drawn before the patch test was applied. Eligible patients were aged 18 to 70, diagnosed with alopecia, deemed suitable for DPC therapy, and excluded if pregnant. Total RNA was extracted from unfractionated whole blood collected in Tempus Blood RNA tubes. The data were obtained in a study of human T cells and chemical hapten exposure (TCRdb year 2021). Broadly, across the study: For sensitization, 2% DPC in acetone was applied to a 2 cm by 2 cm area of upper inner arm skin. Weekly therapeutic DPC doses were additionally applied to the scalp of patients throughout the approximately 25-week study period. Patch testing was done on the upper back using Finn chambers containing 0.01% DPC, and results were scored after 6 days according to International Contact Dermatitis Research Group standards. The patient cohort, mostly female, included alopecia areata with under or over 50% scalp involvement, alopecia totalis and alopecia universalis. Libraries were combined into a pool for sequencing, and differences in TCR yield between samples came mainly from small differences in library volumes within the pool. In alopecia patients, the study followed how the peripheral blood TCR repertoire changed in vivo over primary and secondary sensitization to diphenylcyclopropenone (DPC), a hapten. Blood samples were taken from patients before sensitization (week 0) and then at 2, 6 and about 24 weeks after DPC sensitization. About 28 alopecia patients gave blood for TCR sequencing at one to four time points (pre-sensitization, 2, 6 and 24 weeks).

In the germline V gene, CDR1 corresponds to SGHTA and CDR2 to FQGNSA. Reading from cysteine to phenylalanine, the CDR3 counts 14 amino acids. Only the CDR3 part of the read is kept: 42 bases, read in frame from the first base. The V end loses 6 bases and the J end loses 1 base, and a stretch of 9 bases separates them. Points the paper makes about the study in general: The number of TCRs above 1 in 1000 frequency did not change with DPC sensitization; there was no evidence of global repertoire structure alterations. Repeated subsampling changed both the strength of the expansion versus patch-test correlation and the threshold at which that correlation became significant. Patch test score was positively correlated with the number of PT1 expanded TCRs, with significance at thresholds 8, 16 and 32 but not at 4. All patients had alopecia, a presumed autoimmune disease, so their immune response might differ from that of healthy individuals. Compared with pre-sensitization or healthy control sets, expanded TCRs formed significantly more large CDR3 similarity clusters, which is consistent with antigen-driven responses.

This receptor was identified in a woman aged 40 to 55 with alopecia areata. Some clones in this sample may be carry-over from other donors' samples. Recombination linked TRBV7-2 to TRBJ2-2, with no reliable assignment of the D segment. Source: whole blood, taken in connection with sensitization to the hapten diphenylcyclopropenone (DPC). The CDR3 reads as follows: CASRSGRNTGELFF. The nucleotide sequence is TGTGCCAGCAGATCCGGACGGAACACCGGGGAGCTGTTTTTT.